Listed here is a single TCR beta chain. Antigen unknown. Profiling relied on immunoSEQ multiplex PCR, and the TCRdb table lists in-frame clones only, not all of them. The table records 70,000 to 80,000 clones, about 92% of them present only once. This record belongs to a study of T cell clones after liver transplantation. Whole-study findings and limits: A significant post-transplant drop in circulating graft-donor-reactive CD4 TCRbeta sequences occurred in most of the 8 subjects.

CDR1 is MNHEY, CDR2 SMNVEV, per germline (reference sequence). The J segment lost 0 bases and the V segment lost 6 bases, leaving 6 bases of the junction unmatched. This CDR3 is 15 amino acids long. The genes are TRBV27 and TRBJ2-5; TRBD1 matches at 8 bases. The origin of this receptor is a human donor who received a liver transplant. The sequenced sample was CD4+ T cells from blood, obtained before liver transplant. The CDR3 DNA sequence: TGTGCCAGCAGATCTTTGGGACAGGACCAAGAGACCCAGTACTTC. It encodes CASRSLGQDQETQYF.